These 4 T cell receptor beta chains were sequenced from one sample in a study of PD-L1 blockade in urothelial cancer. TCRdb's copy holds only in-frame clones and misses some; the assay was immunoSEQ multiplex PCR. Among under 35,000 clones, around 87% were seen once, and the ten largest hold approximately 3.7%. The sequences come from PBMCs, collected around atezolizumab (anti-PD-L1) treatment. The receptor source for this set is a man in his fifties with urothelial cancer.

The V gene is TRBV12-5, the J gene TRBJ2-2; 8 bases fit TRBD1. J lost 3 bases, V lost 5 bases, and 5 bases had no gene match. CDR1 is LGHNT, CDR2 FRNRAP, per germline. This CDR3 comprises 15 residues. The CDR3 protein is CASGPDRGDTGELFF. As DNA, the CDR3 is TGTGCTAGTGGTCCAGACAGGGGCGACACCGGGGAGCTGTTTTTT.

This clone is a singleton in its sample. For the CDR3, the DNA is TGCGCCAGCAGCTTGGTGGCGGGAGGTGGCTACGAGCAGTACTTC. It codes for CASSLVAGGGYEQYF. The rearrangement uses TRBV5-1 and TRBJ2-7; the match to TRBD2 covers 8 bases. V dropped 0 bases and J dropped 3; count of bases not matched to a gene: 5. CDR3 size: 15 residues. Germline CDR1 and CDR2: SGHRS and YFSETQ. The variable domain in full, with the rest retrieved from reference TRBV5-1 and TRBJ2-7, is KAGVTQTPRYLIKTRGQQVTLSCSPISGHRSVSWYQQTPGQGLQFLFEYFSETQRNKGNFPGRFSGRQFSNSRSEMNVSTLELGDSALYLCASSLVAGGGYEQYFGPGTRLTVT.

This chain joins TRBV5-1 and TRBJ2-2; TRBD2 agrees at 7 bases. CDR1 and CDR2 from the germline V gene are SGHRS and YFSETQ. With V trimmed by 6 bases and J by 3 bases, 8 bases remained unmatched. The CDR3 length is 15 residues. The CDR3 is CASIARGGDTGELFF. CDR3 nucleotides: TGCGCCAGCATCGCGCGGGGAGGGGACACCGGGGAGCTGTTTTTT.

This clone was recorded once. The chain couples TRBV10-2 to TRBJ2-2, with 7 bases that match TRBD1. Looked up from germline, CDR1 is WSHSY and CDR2 is SAAADI. J gave up 8 bases and V 6 bases, and 9 bases lay outside the gene matches. CDR3 length: 14 residues. The CDR3 here is CASRQTGSEGELFF. The CDR3 DNA reads TGCGCCAGCAGGCAGACAGGGTCTGAAGGGGAGCTGTTTTTT.